What follows are 29 T cell receptor beta chains derived from one specimen sequenced in a study of blood T cell repertoires in COVID-19. TCRdb's copy holds only in-frame clones and misses some; the assay was immunoSEQ multiplex PCR. The sample contains about 300,000 clones, around 84% of which appear only once. Sample: peripheral blood. These TCRs come from a human donor with COVID-19, enrolled during active disease. The donor label of this sample is uncertain.

V usage is TRBV6-2 or TRBV6-3 and J usage is TRBJ2-3; 12 nucleotides align to TRBD2. Germline CDR1 reads MNHEY; CDR2 reads SVGEGT. This CDR3 is 17 amino acids long. With 6 bases clipped from V and 2 bases from J, the junction kept 9 bases outside the gene matches. CDR3 DNA: TGTGCCAGCAGCCGCCGGACTAGCGGGACTAACACAGATACGCAGTATTTT. Its translation: CASSRRTSGTNTDTQYF.

The genes are TRBV6-9 and TRBJ1-5; TRBD1 matches 8 bases. The J segment lost 6 bases and the V segment lost 3 bases, leaving 4 bases of the junction unmatched. CDR1 MNHGY and CDR2 SVAAGI come from the germline V gene. CDR3 length: 14 residues. CDR3 region: CASSYGQGSQPQHF. CDR3 DNA: TGTGCCAGCAGTTACGGACAGGGTAGTCAGCCCCAGCATTTT.

This chain uses TRBV7-3 with TRBJ2-3; TRBD2 might be the D (5 bases). With 4 bases removed from V and 0 bases from J, the gap between germline ends came to 11 bases. The CDR3 contains 15 residues. From germline, CDR1 is SGHTA and CDR2 FQGTGA. The CDR3 nucleotides read TGTGCCAGCAGCTACTCTAGCAAGAGCACAGATACGCAGTATTTT. Its translation: CASSYSSKSTDTQYF.

The V gene is TRBV30, the J gene TRBJ2-7; 7 bases agree with TRBD2. The germline V gene encodes CDR1 GTSNPN and CDR2 SVGIG (reference sequence). The CDR3 sequence is 12 residues long. V lost 0 bases and J lost 7; bases outside the gene matches: 3. The CDR3 loop is CAWSVAGVEQYF. CDR3 in DNA: TGTGCCTGGAGTGTTGCGGGGGTGGAGCAGTACTTC.

V usage is TRBV28 and J usage is TRBJ1-5; D gene unclear. Germline CDR1 and CDR2: MDHEN and SYDVKM. This CDR3 spans 13 amino acids. V dropped 0 bases and J dropped 6 bases, with 6 bases sitting between them. CDR3 in DNA: TGTGCCAGCAGTTTATGGGCCCGTCAGCCCCAGCATTTT. It translates to CASSLWARQPQHF.

The rearrangement joins TRBV20-1 to TRBJ2-3; D possibly corresponds to TRBD1 (6 bases). V lost 3 bases and J 1 base, leaving 20 bases between the germline ends. This CDR3 region has 17 residues. Germline V gene sequence: CDR1 DFQATT, CDR2 SNEGSKA (reference sequence). The CDR3 sequence: CSASKDGFEGGTDTQYF. The CDR3 region has the DNA TGCAGTGCTAGTAAGGACGGGTTTGAGGGGGGCACAGATACGCAGTATTTT.

The rearrangement links TRBV5-1 to TRBJ2-2, with 8 nucleotides matching TRBD2. The length of the CDR3 is 18 residues. The ends lost 0 bases at V and 2 bases at J; junction bases unmatched: 9. Germline values: CDR1 SGHRS, CDR2 YFSETQ. The CDR3 spells CASSLGVAGPGNTGELFF. The DNA of the CDR3 is TGCGCCAGCAGCTTGGGGGTAGCGGGGCCGGGAAACACCGGGGAGCTGTTTTTT.

The rearrangement joins TRBV12-3 or TRBV12-4 to TRBJ2-7; D not certain. V lost 5 bases and J 5 bases, leaving 10 bases between the germline ends. The CDR3 extends over 12 amino acids. Here the CDR3 DNA reads TGTGCCAGCAGTATCACTACGGACGAGCAGTACTTC. Protein sequence: CASSITTDEQYF.

The rearrangement joins TRBV7-3 to TRBJ1-1; tentatively, D is TRBD1 (6 bases). Between the trimmed V and J ends, which lost 5 bases and 4 bases, there was a span of 11 bases. The CDR3 has 13 amino acids. Germline V CDR1 and CDR2: SGHTA, FQGTGA. Here the CDR3 reads CASSKDRATEAFF. The CDR3 DNA sequence: TGTGCCAGCAGCAAGGACAGAGCCACTGAAGCTTTCTTT.

The chain couples TRBV6-5 to TRBJ2-2, with D maybe TRBD2 (6 bases). CDR3 length: 15 amino acids. V gave up 8 bases and J gave up 0 bases, with 13 bases separating them. Germline-derived CDR1 and CDR2 are MNHEY and SVGAGI. The CDR3 DNA sequence: TGTGCCAGCGGCTTTAGCGGATCGAACACCGGGGAGCTGTTTTTT. It translates to CASGFSGSNTGELFF.

This chain connects TRBV28 to TRBJ2-7, with 9 bases lining up with TRBD2. In germline, CDR1 is MDHEN, CDR2 SYDVKM. The CDR3 loop spans 16 amino acids. J was trimmed by 4 bases and V by 8 bases; bases with no gene match: 15. The CDR3 nucleotides read TGTGCCAGCCCCCCCCGGAGACTAGCGGAATCTTACGAGCAGTACTTC. It specifies CASPPRRLAESYEQYF.

The CDR3 spells CASSLGGSPDTQYF. The CDR3 DNA reads as TGTGCCAGCAGCTTGGGAGGAAGCCCAGATACGCAGTATTTT. The chain employs TRBV11-1 and TRBJ2-3, with TRBD2 as a possible D gene (6 bases). Germline loops: CDR1 SGHAT, CDR2 FQDESV (reference sequence). V lost 3 bases and J 4 bases, leaving 11 bases between the germline ends. CDR3 length equals 14 residues.

The sample holds one count of this clone. The chain couples TRBV5-4 to TRBJ2-7, with TRBD2 identical over 9 bases. CDR3 length equals 15 residues. Trimming at V came to 0 bases and at J to 0 bases, leaving 1 base not matched to a gene. Germline V gene data show CDR1 as SGHNT and CDR2 as YYREEE (reference sequence). CDR3: CASSLASGVSYEQYF. In DNA form, the CDR3 reads TGTGCCAGCAGCTTGGCTAGCGGGGTCTCCTACGAGCAGTACTTC.

Comment on this clone: A junction boundary mismatches the germline segment, possibly from a read error. The chain recombines TRBV5-1 with TRBJ1-4, with TRBD1 matching over 9 bases. Germline values: CDR1 SGHRS, CDR2 YFSETQ. This CDR3 has 14 amino acids. Here the CDR3 reads CASSLQGAKEKLFF. The CDR3, as DNA: TGCGCCAGCAGCTTACAGGGGGCTAAGGAAAAACTGTTTTTT.

The chain is built from TRBV10-3 and TRBJ2-3, with D maybe TRBD1 (5 bases). In germline, CDR1 is ENHRY, CDR2 SYGVKD. This CDR3 has 13 residues. Trimming took 6 bases from V and 2 from J, leaving 9 bases between them. The CDR3 protein is CAIRDTTTDTQYF. DNA for the CDR3: TGTGCCATCAGGGACACCACCACAGATACGCAGTATTTT.

The chain links TRBV7-3 to TRBJ2-1, with 10 bases fitting TRBD2. The germline V gene has CDR1 SGHTA and CDR2 FQGTGA. V trimming: 5 bases; J trimming: 8 bases; junction bases outside the gene matches: 6. The CDR3 extends over 14 amino acids. CDR3 DNA: TGTGCCAGCAGCGTCAGACTAGCGGGTCATGAGCAGTTCTTC. This codes for CASSVRLAGHEQFF.

This chain links TRBV27 with TRBJ2-7, with 8 positions matching TRBD2. The CDR3 is 16 amino acids. Trimming cost V 2 bases and J 3 bases; bases outside gene matches: 9. Germline V CDR1 and CDR2: MNHEY, SMNVEV (reference sequence). Here the CDR3 reads CASSLVLAGSYYEQYF. The CDR3 DNA reads TGTGCCAGCAGTTTAGTCCTAGCGGGCTCTTACTACGAGCAGTACTTC.

The V and J genes are TRBV30 and TRBJ2-2; the match to TRBD2 covers 10 bases. Trimming at V came to 4 bases and at J to 6 bases, leaving 5 bases not matched to a gene. Germline V lookup: CDR1 GTSNPN, CDR2 SVGIG (reference sequence). The CDR3 extends over 14 amino acids. CDR3 bases: TGTGCCTGGACTAGCGGGAGAAGCCCCGGGGAGCTGTTTTTT. Translating gives CAWTSGRSPGELFF.

The rearrangement uses TRBV5-6 and TRBJ1-2, with 9 bases identical to TRBD1. There are 13 residues in the CDR3. The junction had 0 bases not matched to a gene; V was cut back by 2 bases and J by 4 bases. Germline lookup yields CDR1 SGHDT and CDR2 YYEEEE. CDR3 in amino acids: CASSLQGAYGYTF. Here the CDR3 DNA reads TGTGCCAGCAGCTTACAGGGGGCCTATGGCTACACCTTC.

This rearrangement joins TRBV2 to TRBJ2-7; possibly TRBD2 for D (5 bases). The V and J ends lost 10 bases and 0 bases respectively, with 19 bases between them. Germline V gene data show CDR1 as SNHLY and CDR2 as FYNNEI. The CDR3 covers 15 residues. CDR3 nucleotide sequence: TGTGCCACCCAGTACCTAGCTTTACTCTCCTACGAGCAGTACTTC. Protein: CATQYLALLSYEQYF.

CDR3 region: CASRGTGDTNEKLFF. CDR3 in DNA: TGCGCCAGCAGGGGGACGGGGGATACTAATGAAAAACTGTTTTTT. The V and J genes are TRBV10-2 and TRBJ1-4, with a weak D call TRBD1 (5 bases). This CDR3 contains 15 residues. Germline-derived CDR1 and CDR2 are WSHSY and SAAADI. The germline V and J ends were trimmed by 6 bases and 2 bases, with 13 bases remaining between them.

V and J are TRBV28 and TRBJ1-5, with D perhaps TRBD1 (6 bases). The CDR3 contains 14 residues. V lost 6 bases, J lost 3 bases, and 12 bases lay in between. Germline-derived CDR1 and CDR2 are MDHEN and SYDVKM. The CDR3 reads CASSQGGDNQPQHF. In nucleotides, the CDR3 is TGTGCCAGCAGCCAAGGGGGGGACAATCAGCCCCAGCATTTT.

On this clone itself: The sample has other DNA sequences that encode this CDR3 too. Here the CDR3 reads CASSGQGGSGNTIYF. In DNA form, the CDR3 reads TGTGCCAGCAGCGGACAGGGCGGCTCTGGAAACACCATATATTTT. V usage is TRBV9 and J usage is TRBJ1-3; TRBD1 aligns across 7 bases. The CDR3 runs 15 residues. Germline CDR1 is SGDLS and CDR2 is YYNGEE. The V segment lost 3 bases and the J segment 0 bases; nucleotides outside the gene matches: 3.

V gene TRBV7-9 combines with J gene TRBJ1-4; 8 bases fit TRBD1. J lost 7 bases, V lost 5 bases, and 9 bases had no gene match. CDR1 and CDR2 (germline): SEHNR, FQNEAQ (reference sequence). The CDR3 spans 15 residues. The CDR3 DNA reads TGTGCCAGCAGCGGAGCTGGGACAGGAGTTGAAAAACTGTTTTTT. Translated, it gives CASSGAGTGVEKLFF.

This clone was seen more than once but under ten times. The chain uses TRBV5-1 and TRBJ2-3, with 7 bases matching TRBD1. Germline V gives CDR1 SGHRS, CDR2 YFSETQ. With 5 bases clipped from V and 3 bases from J, the junction kept 9 bases outside the gene matches. The CDR3 is made up of 15 amino acids. CDR3 coding DNA: TGCGCCAGCAGTATCGTACAGGGGTTAACAGATACGCAGTATTTT. Protein sequence: CASSIVQGLTDTQYF.

The chain combines TRBV10-3 with TRBJ1-4; D is possibly TRBD1 (6 bases). This CDR3 is built from 15 residues. Germline V gene data show CDR1 as ENHRY and CDR2 as SYGVKD. Between the trimmed V and J ends, which lost 2 bases and 4 bases, there was a span of 11 bases. The CDR3: CAISEADSHNEKLFF. CDR3 DNA sequence: TGTGCCATCAGTGAGGCGGACAGCCATAATGAAAAACTGTTTTTT.

The chain is built from TRBV9 and TRBJ1-5; D possibly corresponds to TRBD1 (5 bases). The germline V gene has CDR1 SGDLS and CDR2 YYNGEE. Trimming removed 1 base from V and 11 bases from J, with 16 bases in between. The CDR3 totals 14 residues. The DNA of the CDR3 is TGTGCCAGCAGCGTACAACCCCAGGGATCATCCCAGCATTTT. The encoded protein is CASSVQPQGSSQHF.

In regard to this clone: The sample carries other DNA sequences with the same CDR3. V usage is TRBV3-1 (or the pseudogene TRBV3-2) and J usage is TRBJ1-2; D ambiguous. CDR1 LGHDT and CDR2 YNNKEL come from the germline V gene (reference sequence). The V gene lost 1 base and the J gene lost 7 bases, with 7 bases spanning the gap. The length of the CDR3 is 12 residues. CDR3 sequence (DNA): TGTGCCAGCAGCCAAGGAGCGGGTGGCTACACCTTC. Protein: CASSQGAGGYTF.

This chain joins TRBV6-4 and TRBJ2-1, with D uncertain. CDR3 length: 12 amino acids. V gave up 1 base and J gave up 5 bases, with 3 bases separating them. Germline values: CDR1 MRHNA, CDR2 SNTAGT. The CDR3, as DNA: TGTGCCAGCAGTGACTACAACAATGAGCAGTTCTTC. It encodes CASSDYNNEQFF.